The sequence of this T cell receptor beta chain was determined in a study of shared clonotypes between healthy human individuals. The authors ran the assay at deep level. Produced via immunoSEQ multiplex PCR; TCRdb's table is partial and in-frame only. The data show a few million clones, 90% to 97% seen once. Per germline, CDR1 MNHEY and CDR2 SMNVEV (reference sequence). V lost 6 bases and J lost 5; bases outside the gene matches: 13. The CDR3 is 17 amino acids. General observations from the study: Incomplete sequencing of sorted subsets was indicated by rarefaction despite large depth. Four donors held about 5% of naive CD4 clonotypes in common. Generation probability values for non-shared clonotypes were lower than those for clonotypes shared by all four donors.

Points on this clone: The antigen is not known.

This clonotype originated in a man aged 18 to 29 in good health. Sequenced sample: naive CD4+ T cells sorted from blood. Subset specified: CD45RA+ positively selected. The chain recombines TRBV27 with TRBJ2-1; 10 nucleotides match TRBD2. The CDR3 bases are TGTGCCAGCAGGGCCCTAGTCGGACTAGCGGAAAACAATGAGCAGTTCTTC. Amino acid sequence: CASRALVGLAENNEQFF.